This TCR beta chain emerged from a study of human T cells and chemical hapten exposure. At the level of the study: Donors were sensitized with 2% DPC on the upper inner arm.

TCRdb recomputed calls from the RACE reads with MiXCR, one row per CDR3 protein. This sample yields 150,000 to 200,000 distinct CDR3 sequences, of which approximately 24% are seen a single time; approximately 2.3% belongs to the top ten. The germline CDR1 and CDR2 sequences are SGHAT and FQNNGV. The CDR3 covers 14 residues. Trimming stripped 1 base from V and 4 bases from J, with 8 bases between. Time point meaning: patch test 3, about 24 weeks after DPC sensitization. Treatment described: therapeutic diphenylcyclopropenone sensitization with weekly scalp DPC. Patients had alopecia, were aged 18 to 70, and were not pregnant.

The TCR originated in a woman in her 40s with alopecia areata. Some clones in this sample may be carry-over from other donors' samples. The sample here was whole blood, taken in connection with sensitization to the hapten diphenylcyclopropenone (DPC). The chain recombines TRBV11-2 with TRBJ1-3, with unresolved D. The DNA for the CDR3 is TGTGCCAGCAGCTTAGCGCTCTCAGGAAACACCATATATTTT. Its protein product is CASSLALSGNTIYF.